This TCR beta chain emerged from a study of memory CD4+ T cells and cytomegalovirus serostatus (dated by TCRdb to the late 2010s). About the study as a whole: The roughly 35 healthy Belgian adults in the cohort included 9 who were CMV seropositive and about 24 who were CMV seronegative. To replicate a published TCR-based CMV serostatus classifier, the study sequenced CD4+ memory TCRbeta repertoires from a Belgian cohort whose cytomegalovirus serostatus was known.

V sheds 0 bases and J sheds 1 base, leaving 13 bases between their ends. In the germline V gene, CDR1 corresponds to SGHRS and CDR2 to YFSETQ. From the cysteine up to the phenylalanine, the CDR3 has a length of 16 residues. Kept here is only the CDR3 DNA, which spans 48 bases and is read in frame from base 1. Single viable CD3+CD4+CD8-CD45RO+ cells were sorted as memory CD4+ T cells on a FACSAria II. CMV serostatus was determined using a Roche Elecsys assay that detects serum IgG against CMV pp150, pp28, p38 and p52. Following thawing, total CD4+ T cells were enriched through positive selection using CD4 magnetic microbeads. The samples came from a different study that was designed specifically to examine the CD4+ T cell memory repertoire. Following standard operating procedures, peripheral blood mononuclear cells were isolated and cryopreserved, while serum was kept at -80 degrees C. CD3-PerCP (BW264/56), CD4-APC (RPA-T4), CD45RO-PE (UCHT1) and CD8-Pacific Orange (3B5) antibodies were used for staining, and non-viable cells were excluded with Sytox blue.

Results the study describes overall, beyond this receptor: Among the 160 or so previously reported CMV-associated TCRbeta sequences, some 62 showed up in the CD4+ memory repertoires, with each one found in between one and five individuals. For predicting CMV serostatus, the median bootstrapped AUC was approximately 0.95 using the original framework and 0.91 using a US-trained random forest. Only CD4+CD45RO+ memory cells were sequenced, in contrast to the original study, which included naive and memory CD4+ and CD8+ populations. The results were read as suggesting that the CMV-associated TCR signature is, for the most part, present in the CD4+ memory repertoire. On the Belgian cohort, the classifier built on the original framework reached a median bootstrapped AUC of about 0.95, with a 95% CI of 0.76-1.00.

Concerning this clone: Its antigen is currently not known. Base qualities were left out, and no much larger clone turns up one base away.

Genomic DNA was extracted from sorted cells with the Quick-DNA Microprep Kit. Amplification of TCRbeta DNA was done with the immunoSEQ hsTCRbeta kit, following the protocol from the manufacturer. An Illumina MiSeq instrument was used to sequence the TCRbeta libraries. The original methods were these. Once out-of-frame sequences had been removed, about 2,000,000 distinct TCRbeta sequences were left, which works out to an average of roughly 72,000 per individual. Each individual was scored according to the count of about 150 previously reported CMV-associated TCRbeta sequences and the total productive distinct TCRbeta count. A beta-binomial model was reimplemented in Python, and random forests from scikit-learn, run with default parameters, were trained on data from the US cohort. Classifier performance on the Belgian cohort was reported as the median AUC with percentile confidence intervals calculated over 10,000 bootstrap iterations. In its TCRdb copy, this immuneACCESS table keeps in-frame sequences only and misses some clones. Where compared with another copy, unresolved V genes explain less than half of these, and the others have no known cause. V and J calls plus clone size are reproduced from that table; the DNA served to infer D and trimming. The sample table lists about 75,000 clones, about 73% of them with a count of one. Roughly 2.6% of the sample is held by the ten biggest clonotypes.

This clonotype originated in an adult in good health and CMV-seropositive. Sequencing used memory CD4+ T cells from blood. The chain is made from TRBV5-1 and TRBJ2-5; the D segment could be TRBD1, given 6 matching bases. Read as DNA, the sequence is TGCGCCAGCAGCTTGGGTACGCTAGGGGGCCAAGAGACCCAGTACTTC. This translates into CASSLGTLGGQETQYF. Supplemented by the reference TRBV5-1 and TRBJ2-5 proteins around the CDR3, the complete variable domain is KAGVTQTPRYLIKTRGQQVTLSCSPISGHRSVSWYQQTPGQGLQFLFEYFSETQRNKGNFPGRFSGRQFSNSRSEMNVSTLELGDSALYLCASSLGTLGGQETQYFGPGTRLLVL.